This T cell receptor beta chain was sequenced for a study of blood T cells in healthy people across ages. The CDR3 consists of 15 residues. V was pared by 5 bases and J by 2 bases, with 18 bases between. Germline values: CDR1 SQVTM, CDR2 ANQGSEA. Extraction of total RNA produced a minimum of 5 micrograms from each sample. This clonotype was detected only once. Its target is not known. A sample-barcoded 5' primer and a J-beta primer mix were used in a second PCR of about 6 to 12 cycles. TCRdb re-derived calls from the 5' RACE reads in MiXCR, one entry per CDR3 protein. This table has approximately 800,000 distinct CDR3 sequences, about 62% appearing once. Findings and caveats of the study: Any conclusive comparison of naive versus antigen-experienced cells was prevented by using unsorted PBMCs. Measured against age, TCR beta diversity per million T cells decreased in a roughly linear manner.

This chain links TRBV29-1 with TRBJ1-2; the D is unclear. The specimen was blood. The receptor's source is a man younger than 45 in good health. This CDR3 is CSVLAVGASNYGYTF. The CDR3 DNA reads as TGCAGCGTTTTAGCAGTGGGCGCCTCGAACTATGGCTACACCTTC.